The rows below give T cell receptor beta chains drawn from one sample of a study of early T cells in non-severe SARS-CoV-2 infection. Using its own MiXCR run on the 5' RACE reads, TCRdb lists one record per CDR3 protein. The sample has under 95,000 distinct CDR3 sequences; approximately 12% are singletons. The specimen was whole blood. The receptors originated from an adult who was a healthcare worker with PCR-confirmed SARS-CoV-2 infection or an uninfected control (not recorded which). CDR3s leave out the opening cysteine and the closing phenylalanine or tryptophan. The order of the fields is CDR3 protein, CDR3 length, V gene.

cdr3_aa: ASSYISSPLH
cdr3_length: 10
v_call: TRBV7-2

cdr3_aa: AWSYGTGNTIY
cdr3_length: 11
v_call: TRBV30

cdr3_aa: ASSQDSGVQETQY
cdr3_length: 13
v_call: TRBV3-1

cdr3_aa: ASSASGRRVGELF
cdr3_length: 13
v_call: TRBV25-1

cdr3_aa: ASSPWTSGAAEQY
cdr3_length: 13
v_call: TRBV2

cdr3_aa: ASSYGVPAYEQY
cdr3_length: 12
v_call: TRBV5-5

cdr3_aa: SVSTGGRPQH
cdr3_length: 10
v_call: TRBV29-1

cdr3_aa: ASRTGLAETQY
cdr3_length: 11
v_call: TRBV7-9

cdr3_aa: SASLGEEGPGREQY
cdr3_length: 14
v_call: TRBV20-1

cdr3_aa: ASSLQLGLETDTQY
cdr3_length: 14
v_call: TRBV7-8

cdr3_aa: SVWGLGAGLSNEQF
cdr3_length: 14
v_call: TRBV29-1

cdr3_aa: STEGLAGGVSYNEQF
cdr3_length: 15
v_call: TRBV29-1

cdr3_aa: ASSLGPVNTEAF
cdr3_length: 12
v_call: TRBV5-1

cdr3_aa: ASSPGQGRSTEAF
cdr3_length: 13
v_call: TRBV28

cdr3_aa: ASSPQPGSFYEQY
cdr3_length: 13
v_call: TRBV7-3

cdr3_aa: ASSRGLAGETDTQY
cdr3_length: 14
v_call: TRBV5-1

cdr3_aa: ASRGQGAYEQY
cdr3_length: 11
v_call: TRBV3-1

cdr3_aa: ASSQPGNQPQH
cdr3_length: 11
v_call: TRBV3-1

cdr3_aa: SVAEGQGPRPQH
cdr3_length: 12
v_call: TRBV29-1

cdr3_aa: ASSHRGSNEKLF
cdr3_length: 12
v_call: TRBV18

cdr3_aa: ASSGGGGLGTEAF
cdr3_length: 13
v_call: TRBV2

cdr3_aa: ASIFGGSGNTIY
cdr3_length: 12
v_call: TRBV12-3/TRBV12-4

cdr3_aa: ASSLSPGPAF
cdr3_length: 10
v_call: TRBV28

cdr3_aa: ASSLSGLLTGELF
cdr3_length: 13
v_call: TRBV18

cdr3_aa: ASSPGQGVYGYT
cdr3_length: 12
v_call: TRBV5-4

cdr3_aa: ASSQGGLSGNTIY
cdr3_length: 13
v_call: TRBV4-1

cdr3_aa: SVEVPPTDTQY
cdr3_length: 11
v_call: TRBV29-1

cdr3_aa: ASSEVGGQMNTEAF
cdr3_length: 14
v_call: TRBV25-1

cdr3_aa: ASSGDRANYGYT
cdr3_length: 12
v_call: TRBV2

cdr3_aa: ACSGGTGGRNEQF
cdr3_length: 13
v_call: TRBV30

cdr3_aa: ASSLTSGRSYNEQF
cdr3_length: 14
v_call: TRBV27

cdr3_aa: ASSQVMGQGINEQF
cdr3_length: 14
v_call: TRBV4-1

cdr3_aa: ASDPPGLSGNTIY
cdr3_length: 13
v_call: TRBV7-9

cdr3_aa: ASSPRGLAGGNANTGELF
cdr3_length: 18
v_call: TRBV28

cdr3_aa: AWSVGSAQADTQY
cdr3_length: 13
v_call: TRBV30

cdr3_aa: ASALLGTQY
cdr3_length: 9
v_call: TRBV12-3/TRBV12-4

cdr3_aa: ATSDSKGLVYEQY
cdr3_length: 13
v_call: TRBV24-1

cdr3_aa: ASSPGLNYGYT
cdr3_length: 11
v_call: TRBV19

cdr3_aa: ASSPIQALIGTQY
cdr3_length: 13
v_call: TRBV2

cdr3_aa: ASSKNQGNTEAF
cdr3_length: 12
v_call: TRBV11-1

cdr3_aa: ASSRSTGGTDTQY
cdr3_length: 13
v_call: TRBV11-3

cdr3_aa: ASSSGARYNEQF
cdr3_length: 12
v_call: TRBV6-6

cdr3_aa: SADRDLNTEAF
cdr3_length: 11
v_call: TRBV20-1

cdr3_aa: ASSKSTGQF
cdr3_length: 9
v_call: TRBV6-2/TRBV6-3

cdr3_aa: ASSRGVRVEQF
cdr3_length: 11
v_call: TRBV3-1

cdr3_aa: ASSLAHGTGAYEQY
cdr3_length: 14
v_call: TRBV7-2